A selection of T cell receptor beta chains follows, all from one sample in a study of blood T cells in healthy people across ages. TCRdb redid the calling of the 5' RACE reads with MiXCR, one entry per CDR3 protein. This table holds under 2,000,000 distinct CDR3 sequences, 49% found once. The sequenced sample consisted of blood. The receptors come from a woman aged 40 to 50 in good health. Both conserved end residues are part of each CDR3. A D gene is named only where the DNA matches it firmly. Rows may omit the clone size; those that give it use once, few, many or a size class.

cdr3_length clone_size j_call d_call v_call cdr3_nt cdr3_aa
13 - TRBJ2-3 - TRBV12-3/TRBV12-4 TGTGCCAGCAGTCTGGGGCTATCGGGTACGCAGTATTTT CASSLGLSGTQYF
17 few TRBJ2-3 TRBD1 TRBV28 TGTGCCAGCAGTTTAAGGGGACCGGGACAGGGAGCAGATACGCAGTATTTT CASSLRGPGQGADTQYF
12 - TRBJ2-1 TRBD2 TRBV2 TGTGCCAGCAGTATAGCGGGGAATGAGCAGTTCTTC CASSIAGNEQFF
16 - TRBJ2-1 TRBD2 TRBV4-3 TGCGCCAGCAGCCAGTCCAATTCCGGGGGGTGGAATGAGCAGTTCTTC CASSQSNSGGWNEQFF
18 - TRBJ2-7 TRBD1 TRBV5-1 TGCGCCAGCAGCTTAGAACCCATGACAGGGGCGAAGGACTACGAGCAGTACTTC CASSLEPMTGAKDYEQYF
16 - TRBJ2-3 - TRBV2 TGTGCCAGCAGAAGATTGGGACAATTAGGCACAGATACGCAGTATTTT CASRRLGQLGTDTQYF
17 - TRBJ2-1 - TRBV5-6 TGTGCCAGCAGCCCGGGTGGGACCTCTGCCTCCTACAATGAGCAGTTCTTC CASSPGGTSASYNEQFF
15 once TRBJ2-1 - TRBV4-3 TGCGCCAGCAGCCAACACTCCGGCTCCTACAATGAGCAGTTCTTC CASSQHSGSYNEQFF
14 - TRBJ1-2 - TRBV4-1 TGCGCCAGCAGCCAAGAGATGGACAGACGTGGCTACACCTTC CASSQEMDRRGYTF
15 - TRBJ1-6 TRBD1 TRBV5-1 TGCGCCAGCAGACTCACCGGGACAGATAATTCACCCCTCCACTTT CASRLTGTDNSPLHF
14 - TRBJ2-1 TRBD1 TRBV10-3 TGTGCCATCGGTGAGGGGACAGCCTACAATGAGCAGTTCTTT CAIGEGTAYNEQFF
14 - TRBJ2-4 TRBD2 TRBV5-6 TGTGCCAGCAGCGCGCGGGGGGGTCAGGGCATTCAGTACTTC CASSARGGQGIQYF
15 few TRBJ2-5 TRBD1 TRBV10-2 TGCGCCAGCAGTGAGCACGACAGGGGGCCAGAGACCCAGTACTTC CASSEHDRGPETQYF
13 - TRBJ2-7 - TRBV29-1 TGCAGCGGTACGACAGATTCCTCCTACGAGCAGTACTTC CSGTTDSSYEQYF
12 few TRBJ2-7 TRBD1 TRBV29-1 TGCAGCGTTTCTGGACAGGGCAGCGAGCAGTACTTC CSVSGQGSEQYF
14 - TRBJ2-5 TRBD2 TRBV4-3 TGCGCCAGCAGCCGGGGACTAGTCGCGGGGACCCAGTACTTC CASSRGLVAGTQYF
14 once TRBJ2-3 TRBD1 TRBV20-1 TGCAGGCCAACAGGGGGCGGATACACAGATACGCAGTATTTT CRPTGGGYTDTQYF
12 many TRBJ2-7 TRBD1 TRBV29-1 TGCAGCGTTGACTGGACAGGGAACGAGCAGTACTTC CSVDWTGNEQYF
14 - TRBJ1-1 TRBD1 TRBV9 TGTGCCAGCAGCCTCCGGGACAGGGCTGATGAAGCTTTCTTT CASSLRDRADEAFF
14 many TRBJ2-7 TRBD1 TRBV7-2 TGTGCCAGCACCCTGGGACAGGGCTCCTACGAGCAGTACTTC CASTLGQGSYEQYF
14 - TRBJ2-3 TRBD2 TRBV15 TGTGCCACCAGCGCCGGGGGGGCCGTAGATACGCAGTATTTT CATSAGGAVDTQYF
14 - TRBJ1-2 - TRBV29-1 TGCAGCGTTGACGACCTCCTCGGGACAAGGGGCTACACCTTC CSVDDLLGTRGYTF